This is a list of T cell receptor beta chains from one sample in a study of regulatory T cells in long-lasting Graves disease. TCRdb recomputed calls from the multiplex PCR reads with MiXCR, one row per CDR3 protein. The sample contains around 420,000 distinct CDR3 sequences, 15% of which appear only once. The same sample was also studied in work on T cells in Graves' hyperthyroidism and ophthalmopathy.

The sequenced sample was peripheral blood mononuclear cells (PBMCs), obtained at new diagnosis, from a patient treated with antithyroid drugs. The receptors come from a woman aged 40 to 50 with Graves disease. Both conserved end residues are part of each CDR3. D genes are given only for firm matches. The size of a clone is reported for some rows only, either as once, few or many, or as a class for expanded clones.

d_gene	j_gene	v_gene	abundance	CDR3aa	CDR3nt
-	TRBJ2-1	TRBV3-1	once	CASSQVRSGNEQFF	TGTGCCAGCAGCCAAGTCCGAAGCGGCAATGAGCAGTTCTTC
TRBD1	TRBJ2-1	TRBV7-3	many	CASSLNRGFEQFF	TGTGCCAGCAGCTTAAACAGGGGATTTGAGCAGTTCTTC
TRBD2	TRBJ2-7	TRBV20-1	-	CSASPAPAGLAGAYEQYF	TGCAGTGCTAGTCCCGCCCCCGCCGGTCTAGCGGGGGCCTACGAGCAGTACTTC
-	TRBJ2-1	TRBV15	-	CATSEQGNEQFF	TGTGCCACCAGCGAACAGGGCAATGAGCAGTTCTTC
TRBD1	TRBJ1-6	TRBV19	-	CATATGDDYSPLHF	TGTGCCACCGCAACAGGGGACGATTATTCACCCCTCCACTTT
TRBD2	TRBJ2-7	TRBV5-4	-	CASSLAGLAGTYEQYF	TGTGCCAGCAGCTTGGCTGGGCTAGCGGGAACCTACGAGCAGTACTTC
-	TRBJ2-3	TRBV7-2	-	CASSFYICSARDQRLTDTQYF	-
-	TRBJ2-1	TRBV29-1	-	CSVHGLYDNEQFF	TGCAGCGTTCATGGACTATACGACAATGAGCAGTTCTTC
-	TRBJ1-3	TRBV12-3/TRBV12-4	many	CASSPGQGESSGNTIYF	TGTGCCAGCAGTCCCGGACAAGGAGAAAGCTCTGGAAACACCATATATTTT
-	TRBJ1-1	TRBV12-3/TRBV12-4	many	CASSMRLGSGMNTEAFF	TGTGCCAGCAGTATGCGTTTAGGTTCAGGGATGAACACTGAAGCTTTCTTT
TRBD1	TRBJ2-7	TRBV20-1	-	CSARSDRGPIFSYEQYF	TGCAGTGCTAGATCGGACAGGGGGCCAATCTTCTCCTACGAGCAGTACTTC
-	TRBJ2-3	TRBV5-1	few	CASSLLPLSDTQYF	TGCGCCAGCAGCTTGTTGCCCTTGTCAGATACGCAGTATTTT
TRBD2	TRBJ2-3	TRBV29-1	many	CSVEVGAGGSDTQYF	TGCAGCGTTGAAGTCGGGGCGGGAGGGTCAGATACGCAGTATTTT
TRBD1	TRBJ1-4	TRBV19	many	CATRQGGSTNEKLFF	TGTGCCACTAGACAGGGGGGATCAACTAATGAAAAACTGTTTTTT